The present entry profiles one T cell receptor beta chain with its context. Its antigen is not known. CDR3 length: 17 amino acids. Trimming cost V 5 bases and J 1 base; bases outside gene matches: 13. Germline V gene lookup returns CDR1 SNHLY and CDR2 FYNNEI. This sample was included in a study of T cell repertoires in cytomegalovirus infection. Study details: Carrying CMV and the relevant HLA type showed in public TCR beta signatures.

General study points: Cumulated frequencies of public TCR beta families served to identify carriers of CMV plus the relevant HLA. HLA-C-restricted CMV clonotypes gave the most frequent clonotype in two of eight donors.

Each CDR3 protein is one row after TCRdb ran MiXCR on the reads. The sample yields 300,000 to 400,000 distinct CDR3 sequences, around 18% seen once. The sequence came from a human donor in good health (CMV status not recorded). Some clones in this sample may be carry-over from other donors' samples. Sequencing was done on a sample of PBMCs. This chain connects TRBV2 to TRBJ1-2; TRBD1 agrees at 7 bases. CDR3 sequence (DNA): TGTGCCAGCAGTTTGACAGGGACCCACTCAGATAACTATGGCTACACCTTC. Its translation: CASSLTGTHSDNYGYTF. Combining the CDR3 with reference TRBV2 and TRBJ1-2 gives the whole variable domain EPEVTQTPSHQVTQMGQEVILRCVPISNHLYFYWYRQILGQKVEFLVSFYNNEISEKSEIFDDQFSVERPDGSNFTLKIRSTKLEDSAMYFCASSLTGTHSDNYGYTFGSGTRLTVV.